Below are 19 T cell receptor beta chains sequenced from a single sample in a study of response to subunit inactivated influenza vaccine. One entry per CDR3 protein, called by TCRdb with MiXCR from the RT-PCR reads. Of approximately 500,000 distinct CDR3 sequences in the sample, 13% were seen once. The sample consisted of PBMCs from blood, taken about 40 days after vaccination. The receptors here all came from a man aged 45-60 years who received an inactivated influenza vaccine.

This clonotype was picked up many times. The rearrangement joins TRBV7-2 to TRBJ2-1; the match to TRBD2 covers 10 bases. Germline CDR1 and CDR2: SGHTA and FQGNSA. V lost 5 bases and J lost 6; bases outside the gene matches: 10. This CDR3 is built from 16 residues. The CDR3 loop is CASSKSSGSQLNEQFF. CDR3 sequence (DNA): TGTGCCAGCAGCAAATCTAGCGGGAGTCAGCTCAATGAGCAGTTCTTC.

The sample holds many counts of this clonotype. This chain connects TRBV7-2 to TRBJ2-5; no clear D. This CDR3 spans 13 amino acids. The V gene's germline CDR1 is SGHTA and CDR2 FQGNSA. The V end lost 1 base, the J end lost 2 bases, and 5 bases lay between the germline ends. CDR3 in amino acids: CASSLVPQETQYF. The CDR3 DNA is TGTGCCAGCAGCTTAGTTCCTCAAGAGACCCAGTACTTC.

V and J are TRBV7-8 and TRBJ1-2; D not certain. Germline values: CDR1 SGHVS, CDR2 FQNEAQ. This CDR3 has 18 residues. Trimming stripped 4 bases from V and 3 bases from J, with 24 bases between. This CDR3 reads CASSYHPWAGPQDYGYTF. The CDR3 DNA follows: TGTGCCAGCAGCTACCACCCCTGGGCAGGACCCCAGGACTATGGCTACACCTTC.

This clonotype was observed a handful of times. The CDR3 DNA is TGTGCCAGCAGCGTAGAGGAGACTAGCCACCGCCAGTACTTC. This sequence encodes CASSVEETSHRQYF. The chain employs TRBV9 and TRBJ2-5, with TRBD2 identical over 7 bases. V trimming: 0 bases; J trimming: 10 bases; junction bases outside the gene matches: 9. Germline loops: CDR1 SGDLS, CDR2 YYNGEE. This CDR3 comprises 14 residues.

CDR3 bases: TGCGCCAGCAGCTTATACAACAATGAGCAGTTCTTC. Translation: CASSLYNNEQFF. The chain couples TRBV5-1 to TRBJ2-1; no clear D gene. In germline, CDR1 is SGHRS, CDR2 YFSETQ. V lost 2 bases and J 5 bases, leaving 5 bases between the germline ends. CDR3 size: 12 residues.

This clonotype was detected a few times. CDR3 coding DNA: TGTGCCAGCAGTTTAGGGGGGGGCGCGAACACCGGGGAGCTGTTTTTT. Translation: CASSLGGGANTGELFF. The V and J genes are TRBV12-3 or TRBV12-4 and TRBJ2-2, with D maybe TRBD2 (7 bases). The germline V and J ends were trimmed by 1 base and 0 bases, with 9 bases remaining between them. CDR3 length: 16 amino acids.

This clonotype was counted between two and nine times. V is TRBV5-1 and J is TRBJ2-2, with D tentatively TRBD1 or TRBD2 (5 bases each). The V gene's germline CDR1 is SGHRS and CDR2 YFSETQ. The CDR3 is 16 amino acids. The V end was cut by 4 bases, the J end by 4 bases, with 17 bases between. The CDR3, as DNA: TGCGCCAGCAGCCTCAGCCGGTCAGGGAGCACCGGGGAGCTGTTTTTT. Translation gives CASSLSRSGSTGELFF.

The table lists this clonotype with a few counts. CDR3 bases: TGCAGCACCAGGGAGGGTCTAGCCTACAATGAGCAGTTCTTC. This gives the protein CSTREGLAYNEQFF. This chain links TRBV29-1 with TRBJ2-1; 7 nucleotides align to TRBD2. This CDR3 is built from 14 residues. V was pared by 8 bases and J by 2 bases, with 9 bases of the junction left unmatched. Germline V CDR1 and CDR2: SQVTM, ANQGSEA.

The table lists this clonotype with a few counts. The CDR3 bases are TGTGCCAGCAGTGGCGGACAGTCCTACGGCTACACCTTC. The encoded protein is CASSGGQSYGYTF. The chain carries TRBV12-3 or TRBV12-4 and TRBJ1-2; possibly TRBD1 for D (6 bases). This CDR3 comprises 13 residues. V lost 5 bases and J lost 8, with 15 bases in between.

This clonotype was seen a handful of times. V usage is TRBV20-1 and J usage is TRBJ2-1, with 7 bases identical to TRBD2. J was trimmed by 6 bases and V by 0 bases; bases with no gene match: 8. The CDR3 length is 15 residues. The germline gives CDR1 DFQATT, CDR2 SNEGSKA (reference sequence). CDR3 residues: CSARDPTLAVNEQFF. The CDR3 nucleotides are TGCAGTGCTAGAGATCCTACTCTAGCGGTCAATGAGCAGTTCTTC.

This clonotype was seen ten or more times. This chain joins TRBV5-1 and TRBJ2-5; 7 bases fit TRBD1. The CDR3 has 13 residues. V shed 4 bases, J shed 5 bases, and the junction held 5 bases outside the gene matches. Germline CDR1 and CDR2: SGHRS and YFSETQ. The CDR3 reads CASSPDRVETQYF. The DNA of the CDR3 is TGCGCCAGCAGCCCCGACAGGGTGGAGACCCAGTACTTC.

The chain recombines TRBV9 with TRBJ1-1; D unclear. Per germline, CDR1 SGDLS and CDR2 YYNGEE. The CDR3 sequence is 14 residues long. V lost 3 bases to trimming and J lost 3 bases, with 12 bases between them. The CDR3 here is CASSASQLDTEAFF. CDR3 sequence (DNA): TGTGCCAGCAGCGCTAGTCAGCTGGACACTGAAGCTTTCTTT.

The chain couples TRBV6-5 to TRBJ1-1; D gene uncertain. CDR1 and CDR2 (germline): MNHEY, SVGAGI. V dropped 4 bases and J dropped 0 bases, with 6 bases sitting between them. The CDR3 covers 13 residues. In DNA, the CDR3 is TGTGCCAGCAGTTCCTCGATGAACACTGAAGCTTTCTTT. The encoded protein is CASSSSMNTEAFF.

V is TRBV5-5 and J is TRBJ2-7; 7 nucleotides align to TRBD1. This CDR3 spans 14 amino acids. V lost 3 bases to trimming and J lost 2 bases; unmatched junction nucleotides: 5. Germline CDR1 reads SGHKS; CDR2 reads YYEKEE (reference sequence). CDR3 in amino acids: CASSSGQEPYEQYF. Here the CDR3 DNA reads TGTGCCAGCAGCTCCGGACAGGAGCCCTACGAGCAGTACTTC.

This clonotype has just a few counts. The genes are TRBV7-2 and TRBJ2-5; D is possibly TRBD2 (6 bases). The length of the CDR3 is 15 residues. Per germline, CDR1 SGHTA and CDR2 FQGNSA. The V end was cut by 1 base, the J end by 5 bases, with 14 bases between. As DNA, the CDR3 is TGTGCCAGCAGCTTAGTGGTACTAGCTGGGGAGACCCAGTACTTC. Amino acids: CASSLVVLAGETQYF.

The chain uses TRBV29-1 and TRBJ2-2; TRBD2 matches at 8 bases. Unmatched junction bases numbered 13, after V lost 1 base and J lost 3 bases. CDR3 size: 18 residues. Germline V gene data show CDR1 as SQVTM and CDR2 as ANQGSEA. The CDR3 loop is CSVEGSFGGAGYTGELFF. CDR3 coding DNA: TGCAGCGTTGAAGGATCATTCGGGGGGGCGGGTTACACCGGGGAGCTGTTTTTT.

There are a few counts of this clonotype. The chain uses TRBV20-1 and TRBJ2-7, with 7 bases identical to TRBD2. The CDR3 is 15 residues long. Looked up from germline, CDR1 is DFQATT and CDR2 is SNEGSKA (reference sequence). Trimming at V came to 0 bases and at J to 0 bases, leaving 5 bases not matched to a gene. The CDR3 reads CSARDLGTNSYEQYF. The CDR3 DNA reads TGCAGTGCTAGAGATTTGGGGACTAACTCCTACGAGCAGTACTTC.

This clonotype was counted a few times. V is TRBV7-8 and J is TRBJ2-1; TRBD1 matches at 10 bases. V was pared by 4 bases and J by 9 bases, with 6 bases of the junction left unmatched. This CDR3 comprises 14 residues. The germline gives CDR1 SGHVS, CDR2 FQNEAQ. Here the CDR3 reads CASSSIGTGVEQFF. As DNA, the CDR3 is TGTGCCAGCAGCTCGATCGGGACAGGGGTTGAGCAGTTCTTC.

This chain links TRBV24-1 with TRBJ2-7, with 8 bases that match TRBD1. In germline, CDR1 is KGHDR, CDR2 SFDVKD. This CDR3 is built from 16 residues. V lost 2 bases, J lost 3 bases, and 8 bases stayed unmatched. The CDR3 here is CATSDYRDRFYYEQYF. The CDR3 nucleotides are TGTGCCACCAGTGATTACCGGGACAGGTTTTACTACGAGCAGTACTTC.